This T cell receptor beta chain was found in a study of long-term antiretroviral therapy in people with HIV. It was version v3.0 of the immunoSEQ assay that was run at survey level. TCRdb keeps only in-frame clones here, not all; method: immunoSEQ multiplex PCR. The profile shows around 20,000 clones, roughly 86% of them singletons. The V and J ends lost 4 bases and 2 bases respectively, with 15 bases between them. This CDR3 has 17 amino acids. Germline V lookup: CDR1 LGHNA, CDR2 YSLEER. V and J are TRBV4-3 and TRBJ2-6; the D call may be TRBD1 or TRBD2 (5 bases each). This clonotype was obtained from a woman aged 50 to 65 with HIV. Here the sequenced sample was unsorted PBMCs, taken roughly 2.7 years after starting antiretroviral therapy. CDR3 DNA: TGCGCCAGCAGCCGGGACCTTACAGGCCCTGGGGCCAACGTCCTGACTTTC. Translated, it gives CASSRDLTGPGANVLTF.